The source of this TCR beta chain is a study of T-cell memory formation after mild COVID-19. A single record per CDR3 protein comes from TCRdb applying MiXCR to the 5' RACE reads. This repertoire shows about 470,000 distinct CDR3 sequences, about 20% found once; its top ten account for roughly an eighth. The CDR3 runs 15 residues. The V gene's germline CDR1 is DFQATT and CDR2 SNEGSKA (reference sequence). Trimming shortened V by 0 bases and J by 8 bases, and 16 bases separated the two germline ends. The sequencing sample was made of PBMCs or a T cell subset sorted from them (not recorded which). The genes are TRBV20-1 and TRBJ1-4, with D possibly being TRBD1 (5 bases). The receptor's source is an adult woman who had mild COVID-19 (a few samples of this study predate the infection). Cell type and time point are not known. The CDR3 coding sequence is TGCAGTGCTAGAGATCCACAGGCTCGTGAGGAAAAACTGTTTTTT. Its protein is CSARDPQAREEKLFF.